This T cell receptor beta chain originates from a study of human T cells and chemical hapten exposure. A remark on this clonotype: No antigen is known for it.

Study-wide findings and caveats: Alopecia in all donors means immunity may differ from healthy individuals.

Unique molecular identifiers were attached to individual cDNA molecules during library preparation. TCRdb re-called the RACE reads through MiXCR, storing one row per CDR3 protein. The data show about 40,000 distinct CDR3 sequences, around 3% seen once. Time point given: patch test 2, 6 weeks after DPC sensitization. The treatment here: therapeutic diphenylcyclopropenone sensitization with weekly scalp DPC. Patch tests were applied only after blood draws. The authors extracted total RNA from unfractionated whole blood. In germline, CDR1 is SEHNR, CDR2 FQNEAQ (reference sequence). V lost 5 bases to trimming and J lost 5 bases; unmatched junction nucleotides: 11. CDR3 length: 15 residues.

The V gene is TRBV7-9, the J gene TRBJ1-1; 7 positions agree with TRBD1. The sequence derives from a man aged 35-49 years with alopecia areata. Some clones in this sample may be carry-over from other donors' samples. The sequenced sample was whole blood, obtained in connection with sensitization to the hapten diphenylcyclopropenone (DPC). The chain's CDR3 is CASSAAGTGVTEAFF. As DNA, the CDR3 is TGTGCCAGCAGCGCAGCTGGAACAGGGGTGACTGAAGCTTTCTTT.